These 5 T cell receptor beta chains were all obtained from the same sample, sequenced in a study of blood T cell repertoires in COVID-19. Using immunoSEQ multiplex PCR, the repertoire was profiled, and TCRdb retains in-frame clones only, with some absent. The repertoire holds under 250,000 clones, with about 88% as singletons. Sequenced material: peripheral blood. These TCRs come from a woman between 65 and 79 years old with active or convalescent COVID-19.

This clone was found once. CDR3 residues: CASSQDWASGDTDTQYF. Here the CDR3 DNA reads TGTGCCAGCAGCCAAGATTGGGCTAGCGGGGACACAGATACGCAGTATTTT. The chain combines TRBV4-2 with TRBJ2-3; 9 bases fit TRBD2. J lost 2 bases, V lost 0 bases, and 6 bases had no gene match. The CDR3 has 17 residues. Germline V gene sequence: CDR1 LGHNA, CDR2 YNFKEQ.

The J gene is TRBJ2-5, the V gene TRBV9; TRBD2 is a possible D gene (5 bases). Germline V CDR1 and CDR2: SGDLS, YYNGEE. CDR3 length equals 12 residues. V was pared by 4 bases and J by 5 bases, with 9 bases between. CDR3 sequence: CASSSSGETQYF. CDR3 coding DNA: TGTGCCAGCAGCTCGTCGGGGGAGACCCAGTACTTC.

This rearrangement joins TRBV19 to TRBJ1-5, with 7 bases aligning to TRBD1. Trimming at V came to 8 bases and at J to 4 bases, leaving 5 bases not matched to a gene. The germline CDR1 and CDR2 sequences are LNHDA and SQIVND (reference sequence). The CDR3 spans 13 residues. CDR3 in DNA: TGTGCCAGTCGAGACAGGGAAAATCAGCCCCAGCATTTT. Its protein is CASRDRENQPQHF.

The V and J genes are TRBV5-1 and TRBJ2-1; 8 positions agree with TRBD2. The CDR3 loop spans 16 amino acids. The J segment lost 2 bases and the V segment lost 4 bases, leaving 8 bases of the junction unmatched. CDR1 SGHRS and CDR2 YFSETQ come from the germline V gene. The CDR3: CASSLTGGIAYNEQFF. CDR3 sequence (DNA): TGCGCCAGCAGCCTGACGGGGGGGATTGCCTACAATGAGCAGTTCTTC.

V and J are TRBV6-2 or TRBV6-3 and TRBJ1-5, with 8 bases aligning to TRBD1. Germline V gives CDR1 MNHEY, CDR2 SVGEGT. J was trimmed by 9 bases and V by 5 bases; bases with no gene match: 15. The CDR3 runs to 16 residues. DNA for the CDR3: TGTGCCAGCAGTACCCCCCGGACAGGGCCCGCGCCGCCCCAGCATTTT. Protein: CASSTPRTGPAPPQHF.